The next 8 T cell receptor beta chains were all read from a single sample in a study of T-cell memory formation after mild COVID-19. TCRdb ran MiXCR on the 5' RACE reads and lists one entry per CDR3 protein. The data show about 250,000 distinct CDR3 sequences, with 15% to 19% seen just once and around 2% held by the top ten. Sequenced material: PBMCs or a T cell subset sorted from them (not recorded which). The source is an adult woman who had mild COVID-19 (a few samples of this study predate the infection). Cell type and time point are not known.

The table lists this clonotype with a few counts. The gene calls are TRBV4-2 and TRBJ1-5; D is ambiguous. The CDR3 spans 15 residues. The V gene lost 0 bases and the J gene lost 4 bases, with 10 bases spanning the gap. Germline CDR1 reads LGHNA; CDR2 reads YNFKEQ. The CDR3 spells CASSQDAGENQPQHF. The CDR3 DNA is TGTGCCAGCAGCCAAGACGCCGGGGAGAATCAGCCCCAGCATTTT.

This clonotype came up a few times. The V and J genes are TRBV10-3 and TRBJ2-1, with D maybe TRBD2 (5 bases). Trimming stripped 2 bases from V and 7 bases from J, with 6 bases between. From germline, CDR1 is ENHRY and CDR2 SYGVKD. The CDR3 is made up of 12 amino acids. Here the CDR3 DNA reads TGTGCCATCAGTGAGACGGGGAATGAGCAGTTCTTC. It translates to CAISETGNEQFF.

This clonotype has more than one count but fewer than ten. The chain employs TRBV11-3 and TRBJ1-4; 9 bases agree with TRBD1. CDR3 length: 15 amino acids. Trimming at V came to 0 bases and at J to 6 bases, leaving 2 bases not matched to a gene. Germline-derived CDR1 and CDR2 are SGHNT and YENEEA. The CDR3 protein is CASSLDRDRDEKLFF. The CDR3, as DNA: TGTGCCAGCAGCTTAGACCGGGACAGGGATGAAAAACTGTTTTTT.

This clonotype was picked up many times. The chain joins TRBV14 to TRBJ1-1; D is uncertain. The germline CDR1 and CDR2 sequences are SGHDN and FVKESK. This CDR3 contains 12 residues. V was clipped by 6 bases and J by 5 bases, with 10 bases between them. DNA of the CDR3: TGTGCCAGCAGTTTAGTGGGAACTGAAGCTTTCTTT. Translated, it gives CASSLVGTEAFF.

This clonotype was picked up a small number of times. The gene calls are TRBV7-2 and TRBJ1-1; TRBD1 agrees at 8 bases. This CDR3 region has 15 residues. CDR1 is SGHTA and CDR2 is FQGNSA in the germline V gene. With 5 bases clipped from V and 8 bases from J, the junction kept 13 bases outside the gene matches. The CDR3 sequence: CASSLYGVTGAEAFF. CDR3 coding DNA: TGTGCCAGCAGCCTCTACGGGGTGACAGGGGCCGAAGCTTTCTTT.

This chain connects TRBV11-3 to TRBJ2-2; D assignment may be TRBD1 or TRBD2 (5 bases each). Germline V CDR1 and CDR2: SGHNT, YENEEA. The CDR3 is made up of 18 amino acids. The V gene lost 4 bases and the J gene lost 4 bases, with 22 bases spanning the gap. The CDR3 bases are TGTGCCAGCAGCTCCTTGGGGTGGGGGAGACCGCGCACCGGGGAGCTGTTTTTT. Its translation: CASSSLGWGRPRTGELFF.

The chain uses TRBV3-1 and TRBJ2-3; D gene ambiguous. Between the trimmed V and J ends, which lost 0 bases and 4 bases, there was a span of 5 bases. The V gene's germline CDR1 is LGHDT and CDR2 YNNKEL (reference sequence). This CDR3 has 13 residues. CDR3 in amino acids: CASSQDRADTQYF. CDR3 coding DNA: TGTGCCAGCAGCCAAGATAGGGCAGATACGCAGTATTTT.

CDR3 DNA: TGTGCCAGCGGCCTTCCAGGAGAGTCTAACTATGGCTACACCTTC. Amino acids: CASGLPGESNYGYTF. V is TRBV2 and J is TRBJ1-2; no definite D call. The V end was cut by 8 bases, the J end by 0 bases, with 16 bases between. The germline gives CDR1 SNHLY, CDR2 FYNNEI. The CDR3 is 15 residues long.